Sequencing of this T cell receptor (beta chain) was carried out in a study of preoperative IRX-2 immunotherapy in early breast cancer. Regarding treatment: preoperative locoregional IRX-2 cytokine immunotherapy. Patients received preoperative, locoregional IRX-2 cytokine immunotherapy in a phase Ib study. Repertoires were generated with immunoSEQ multiplex PCR, while TCRdb's copy carries only in-frame clones and drops some. The table records roughly 40,000 clones, roughly 80% of them present only once. This sequence was found in a human donor with breast cancer. This sample comprised tumor tissue, obtained after IRX-2 immunotherapy.

In DNA, the CDR3 is TGTGCCAGCAGCCCGGCGGGGCGCTTGAACACTGAAGCTTTCTTT. This sequence encodes CASSPAGRLNTEAFF. This rearrangement joins TRBV11-3 to TRBJ1-1; possible D gene TRBD1, 5 bases. CDR3 length equals 15 residues. V was clipped by 5 bases and J by 0 bases, with 13 bases between them. Germline values: CDR1 SGHNT, CDR2 YENEEA. The full variable domain, in which reference TRBV11-3 and TRBJ1-1 provide the parts outside the CDR3, is EAGVVQSPRYKIIEKKQPVAFWCNPISGHNTLYWYLQNLGQGPELLIRYENEEAVDDSQLPKDRFSAERLKGVDSTLKIQPAELGDSAVYLCASSPAGRLNTEAFFGQGTRLTVV.